These 20 T cell receptor beta chains were sequenced from one sample in a study. TCRdb redid the calling of the RT-PCR reads with MiXCR, one entry per CDR3 protein. Of hundreds of thousands of distinct CDR3 sequences listed, approximately 14% were seen once; the top ten hold 3% to 4.5%. Sequencing used memory CD4+ T cells from blood. Receptors originate from a female donor in good health, serving as a healthy control.

The table lists this clonotype with many counts. V usage is TRBV28 and J usage is TRBJ2-6; D tentatively reads TRBD1 or TRBD2 (5 bases each). The CDR3 runs to 17 residues. Per germline, CDR1 MDHEN and CDR2 SYDVKM. V dropped 7 bases and J dropped 1 base, with 17 bases sitting between them. CDR3 nucleotides: TGTGCCAGCACTAGCAGGGTAACCGCTTCTGGGGCCAACGTCCTGACTTTC. Amino acid sequence: CASTSRVTASGANVLTF.

The chain carries TRBV28 and TRBJ2-7; possible D gene TRBD2, 6 bases. Germline CDR1 is MDHEN and CDR2 is SYDVKM. The CDR3 contains 15 residues. The V end lost 0 bases, the J end lost 5 bases, and 14 bases lay between the germline ends. The CDR3 region has the DNA TGTGCCAGCAGTTTATGGCAGGGAGGTGGAAACGAGCAGTACTTC. It is translated as CASSLWQGGGNEQYF. Full variable domain (remainder filled in from reference TRBV28 and TRBJ2-7): DVKVTQSSRYLVKRTGEKVFLECVQDMDHENMFWYRQDPGLGLRLIYFSYDVKMKEKGDIPEGYSVSREKKERFSLILESASTNQTSMYLCASSLWQGGGNEQYFGPGTRLTVT.

Ten or more counts support this clonotype. The V call is TRBV6-1, the J call TRBJ1-1; D gene uncertain. V was clipped by 3 bases and J by 0 bases, with 5 bases between them. Germline V CDR1 and CDR2: MNHNS, SASEGT. This CDR3 is built from 13 residues. In DNA, the CDR3 is TGTGCCAGCAGTGAGTCGCTGAACACTGAAGCTTTCTTT. Translating gives CASSESLNTEAFF.

The CDR3 loop is CASSFLTPGLGYNEQFF. CDR3 sequence (DNA): TGTGCCAGCAGTTTTTTAACACCGGGACTAGGGTACAATGAGCAGTTCTTC. V gene TRBV27 combines with J gene TRBJ2-1; 8 bases line up with TRBD2. The CDR3 has 17 amino acids. Trimming took 3 bases from V and 4 from J; bases not matched to a gene: 11. The germline V gene has CDR1 MNHEY and CDR2 SMNVEV (reference sequence).

This clonotype has a handful of counts. The chain links TRBV9 to TRBJ2-7, with TRBD2 as a possible D gene (6 bases). This CDR3 region has 15 residues. The germline CDR1 and CDR2 sequences are SGDLS and YYNGEE. The V and J ends lost 4 bases and 3 bases respectively, with 17 bases between them. The CDR3 nucleotides read TGTGCCAGCAGCCCCGGGGGACTTCAATTCTACGAGCAGTACTTC. Amino acids: CASSPGGLQFYEQYF. Together with reference TRBV9 and TRBJ2-7, the CDR3 gives the full variable domain: DSGVTQTPKHLITATGQRVTLRCSPRSGDLSVYWYQQSLDQGLQFLIQYYNGEERAKGNILERFSAQQFPDLHSELNLSSLELGDSALYFCASSPGGLQFYEQYFGPGTRLTVT.

Ten or more counts support this clonotype. The gene calls are TRBV15 and TRBJ1-1, with 8 bases that match TRBD1. The CDR3 totals 15 residues. With 1 base clipped from V and 3 bases from J, the junction kept 4 bases outside the gene matches. Germline assignment: CDR1 LNHNV and CDR2 YYDKDF (reference sequence). The CDR3 DNA is TGTGCCACCAGCAGAGCCAGGGGGCCGCACACTGAAGCTTTCTTT. Translated: CATSRARGPHTEAFF.

This clonotype has only a few counts. This chain joins TRBV10-2 and TRBJ1-3; maybe TRBD1 (5 bases). In germline, CDR1 is WSHSY, CDR2 SAAADI. This CDR3 spans 16 amino acids. The V gene lost 5 bases and the J gene lost 4 bases, with 18 bases spanning the gap. CDR3 amino acids: CASSLRAPGTGNTIYF. CDR3 sequence (DNA): TGCGCCAGCAGTCTCCGGGCTCCAGGGACGGGAAACACCATATATTTT.

The chain carries TRBV28 and TRBJ2-7, with 7 bases matching TRBD1. V shed 4 bases and J 0 bases; nucleotides not matched to a gene: 9. Germline CDR1 and CDR2: MDHEN and SYDVKM. The CDR3 is 16 amino acids. The CDR3 nucleotides are TGTGCCAGCAGTTCGCAGGGGGAACAAGGCTCCTACGAGCAGTACTTC. Translating gives CASSSQGEQGSYEQYF.

This chain joins TRBV20-1 and TRBJ1-4, with D uncertain. Germline lookup yields CDR1 DFQATT and CDR2 SNEGSKA (reference sequence). The CDR3 runs 11 residues. Between the trimmed V and J ends, which lost 4 bases and 3 bases, there was a span of 3 bases. The CDR3 reads CSAKANEKLFF. The CDR3 DNA follows: TGCAGTGCTAAGGCTAATGAAAAACTGTTTTTT.

The chain links TRBV19 to TRBJ2-1; 9 positions match TRBD2. The CDR3 contains 16 residues. The V gene's germline CDR1 is LNHDA and CDR2 SQIVND (reference sequence). Trimming took 7 bases from V and 6 from J; bases not matched to a gene: 13. The CDR3 bases are TGTGCCAGTACCCCCTTTTTAGCGGGGGCCACCAATGAGCAGTTCTTC. This gives the protein CASTPFLAGATNEQFF.

This clonotype was detected only once. The genes are TRBV5-1 and TRBJ1-3; tentative D call: TRBD1 (5 bases). The germline CDR1 and CDR2 sequences are SGHRS and YFSETQ. The V and J ends lost 4 bases and 8 bases respectively, with 13 bases between them. The CDR3 is 13 residues long. The CDR3 region is CASSRDLRHTIYF. As DNA, the CDR3 is TGCGCCAGCAGCCGGGACCTCCGTCACACCATATATTTT.

Here the CDR3 reads CASSLARSGAHSPLHF. DNA of the CDR3: TGTGCCAGCAGCTTAGCGCGTTCGGGGGCGCATTCACCCCTCCACTTT. V usage is TRBV7-2 and J usage is TRBJ1-6, with D possibly matching TRBD1 (6 bases). The V end was cut by 0 bases, the J end by 8 bases, with 14 bases between. This CDR3 region has 16 residues. Germline CDR1 is SGHTA and CDR2 is FQGNSA.

The gene calls are TRBV12-3 or TRBV12-4 and TRBJ1-4, with 7 bases fitting TRBD1. J lost 0 bases, V lost 6 bases, and 4 bases had no gene match. CDR3 length: 15 amino acids. The CDR3 reads CASSLRGATNEKLFF. CDR3 nucleotides: TGTGCCAGCAGCCTCAGGGGGGCAACTAATGAAAAACTGTTTTTT.

This clonotype was counted ten times or more. The chain employs TRBV4-1 and TRBJ2-4; possibly TRBD1 or TRBD2 for D (5 bases each). CDR3 length: 17 amino acids. CDR1 and CDR2 (germline): MGHRA, YSYEKL. V was clipped by 2 bases and J by 0 bases, with 14 bases between them. CDR3 in DNA: TGCGCCAGCAGCCAACAACCGGGACGTCTAGCCAAAAACATTCAGTACTTC. Its protein product is CASSQQPGRLAKNIQYF.

The rearrangement uses TRBV5-1 and TRBJ2-1, with TRBD2 identical over 11 bases. Germline V gene lookup returns CDR1 SGHRS and CDR2 YFSETQ. The CDR3 totals 16 residues. The V and J ends lost 3 bases and 7 bases, in that order; junction bases with no gene match: 9. CDR3 nucleotide sequence: TGCGCCAGCAGCTCCCTTACTAGCGGGAGTGGGAATGAGCAGTTCTTC. Translating it yields CASSSLTSGSGNEQFF.

This clonotype came up a few times. This sequence joins TRBV9 and TRBJ1-1; D gene uncertain. The CDR3 is 14 amino acids. With 2 bases removed from V and 6 bases from J, the gap between germline ends came to 14 bases. CDR1 is SGDLS, CDR2 YYNGEE, per germline. The CDR3 bases are TGTGCCAGCAGCGTCTCGAATTCCATGTCTGAAGCTTTCTTT. Its protein is CASSVSNSMSEAFF.

This clonotype was seen at least ten times. This chain joins TRBV12-3 or TRBV12-4 and TRBJ1-4, with no clear D. Trimming removed 1 base from V and 5 bases from J, with 8 bases in between. The CDR3 length is 14 residues. The CDR3 here is CASSLGWQNEKLFF. CDR3 DNA sequence: TGTGCCAGCAGTTTAGGGTGGCAGAATGAAAAACTGTTTTTT.

The chain combines TRBV5-5 with TRBJ1-2; D might be TRBD1 (6 bases). Looked up from germline, CDR1 is SGHKS and CDR2 is YYEKEE (reference sequence). Between the trimmed V and J ends, which lost 2 bases and 3 bases, there was a span of 11 bases. The CDR3 has 14 residues. DNA for the CDR3: TGTGCCAGCAGCTTAGGACAGTATGACTATGGCTACACCTTC. Its protein is CASSLGQYDYGYTF.

This clonotype was recorded many times. The rearrangement links TRBV27 to TRBJ2-7, with TRBD1 matching 8 bases. The CDR3 sequence is 14 residues long. In germline, CDR1 is MNHEY, CDR2 SMNVEV (reference sequence). With V trimmed by 6 bases and J by 0 bases, 4 bases remained unmatched. The CDR3 DNA is TGTGCCAGCAGCGGACAGGGACTCTCCTACGAGCAGTACTTC. Residues: CASSGQGLSYEQYF.

This clonotype was counted at least ten times. The chain combines TRBV3-1 with TRBJ2-2; 7 bases match TRBD2. Germline V lookup: CDR1 LGHDT, CDR2 YNNKEL (reference sequence). Trimming at V came to 4 bases and at J to 6 bases, leaving 11 bases not matched to a gene. This CDR3 is 16 amino acids long. The CDR3 sequence: CASSLGLDVVPGELFF. The CDR3 nucleotides are TGTGCCAGCAGCCTCGGACTAGACGTTGTCCCCGGGGAGCTGTTTTTT. The full variable domain, completed using reference TRBV3-1 and TRBJ2-2, is DTAVSQTPKYLVTQMGNDKSIKCEQNLGHDTMYWYKQDSKKFLKIMFSYNNKELIINETVPNRFSPKSPDKAHLNLHINSLELGDSAVYFCASSLGLDVVPGELFFGEGSRLTVL.